The clone carrying this T cell receptor (beta chain) was seen only a few times. The antigen remains unidentified. This specimen belongs to a study of molecular identifiers for immune sequencing clone quantification. Study details: The replicates split RNA from about 20,000 or 100,000 naive CD8 cells five ways and sequenced four.

Study results and caveats: Even with 990,000 or so naive cells present, spiked Jurkat TCR RNA from one cell was reportedly detectable.

MiXCR was run by TCRdb on the PCR reads, yielding one entry per CDR3 protein. The table shows about 640,000 distinct CDR3 sequences, with about 20% occurring only once. The CDR3 extends over 16 amino acids. CDR1 and CDR2 from the germline V gene are LGHNA and YSLEER. V shed 4 bases and J shed 3 bases, with 16 bases lying between them. Sequences were obtained from naive CD8+ T cells from blood, with Jurkat cell RNA spiked in. Subset meaning: FACS-sorted CD8+CD4-CCR7+CD45RA+ naive T cells. The rearrangement links TRBV4-3 to TRBJ1-5; possible D gene TRBD1, 5 bases. The clonotype originates from a human donor in good health. Some libraries in this study had Jurkat cell RNA spiked in. The CDR3: CASSRSTASFNQPQHF. The CDR3 DNA reads as TGCGCCAGCAGCCGATCGACAGCCTCTTTCAATCAGCCCCAGCATTTT.